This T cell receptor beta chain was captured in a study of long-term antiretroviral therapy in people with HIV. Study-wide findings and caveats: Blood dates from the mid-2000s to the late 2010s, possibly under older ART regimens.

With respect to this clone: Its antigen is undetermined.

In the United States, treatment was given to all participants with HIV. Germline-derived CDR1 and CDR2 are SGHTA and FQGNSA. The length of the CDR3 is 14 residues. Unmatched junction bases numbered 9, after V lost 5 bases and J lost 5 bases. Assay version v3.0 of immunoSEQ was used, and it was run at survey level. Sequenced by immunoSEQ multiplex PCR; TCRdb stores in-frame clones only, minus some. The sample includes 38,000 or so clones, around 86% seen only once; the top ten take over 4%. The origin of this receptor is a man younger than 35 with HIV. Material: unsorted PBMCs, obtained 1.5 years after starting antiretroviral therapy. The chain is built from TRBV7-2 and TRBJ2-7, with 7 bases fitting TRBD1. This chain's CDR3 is CASSPRTGLHEQYF. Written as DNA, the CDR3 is TGTGCCAGCAGCCCGCGGACAGGTCTACACGAGCAGTACTTC.